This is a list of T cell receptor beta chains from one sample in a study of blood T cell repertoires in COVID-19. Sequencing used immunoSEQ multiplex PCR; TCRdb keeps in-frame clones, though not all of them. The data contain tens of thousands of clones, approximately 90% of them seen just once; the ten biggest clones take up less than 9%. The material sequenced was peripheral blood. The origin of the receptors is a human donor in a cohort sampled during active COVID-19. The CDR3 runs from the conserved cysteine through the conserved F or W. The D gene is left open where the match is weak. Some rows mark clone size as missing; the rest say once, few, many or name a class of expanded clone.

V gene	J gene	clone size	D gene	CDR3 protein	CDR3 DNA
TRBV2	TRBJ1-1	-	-	CASRQGLGNTEAFF	TGTGCCAGCAGACAGGGTTTAGGGAACACTGAAGCTTTCTTT
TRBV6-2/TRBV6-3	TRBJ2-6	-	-	CASSYGGTGANVLTF	TGTGCCAGCAGTTACGGAGGGACCGGGGCCAACGTCCTGACTTTC
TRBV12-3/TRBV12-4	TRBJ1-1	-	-	CASSLSRGAEAFF	TGTGCCAGCAGTTTATCGCGGGGGGCTGAAGCTTTCTTT
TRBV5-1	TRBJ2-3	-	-	CASSLTGLSTDTQYF	TGCGCCAGCAGCTTGACAGGGCTTAGCACAGATACGCAGTATTTT
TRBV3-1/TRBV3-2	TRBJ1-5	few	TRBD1	CASSHGTQGGGNQPQHF	TGTGCCAGCAGCCACGGGACACAGGGGGGTGGCAATCAGCCCCAGCATTTT
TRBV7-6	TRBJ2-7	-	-	CASTEEGGALYEQYF	TGTGCCAGCACCGAAGAGGGGGGGGCCTTATACGAGCAGTACTTC
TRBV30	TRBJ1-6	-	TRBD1	CAWRPPGQYNSPLHF	TGTGCCTGGAGGCCACCGGGACAGTATAATTCACCCCTCCACTTT
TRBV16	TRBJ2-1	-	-	CASSHLGGNNEQFF	TGTGCCAGCAGCCATCTGGGGGGAAACAATGAGCAGTTCTTC
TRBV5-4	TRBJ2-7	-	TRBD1	CASSSGQGSPSYEQYF	TGTGCCAGCAGCTCCGGACAGGGGTCCCCCTCCTACGAGCAGTACTTC
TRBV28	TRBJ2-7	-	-	CASSLLSPEQYF	TGTGCCAGCAGTTTATTATCCCCCGAGCAGTACTTC
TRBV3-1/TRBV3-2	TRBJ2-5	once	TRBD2	CASSQVPPSGGGETQYF	TGTGCCAGCAGCCAAGTGCCCCCTAGCGGGGGTGGAGAGACCCAGTACTTC
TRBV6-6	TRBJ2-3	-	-	CASRGLSTDTQYF	TGTGCCAGCAGGGGACTTAGCACAGATACGCAGTATTTT
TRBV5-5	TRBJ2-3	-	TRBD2	CASSFGTSGHTDTQYF	TGTGCCAGCAGCTTTGGGACTAGCGGCCACACAGATACGCAGTATTTT
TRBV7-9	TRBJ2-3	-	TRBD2	CASSSSGGYGTQYF	TGTGCCAGCAGCTCTAGCGGGGGTTATGGTACGCAGTATTTT
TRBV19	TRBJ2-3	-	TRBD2	CASSIETGLARTDTQYF	TGTGCCAGTAGTATAGAGACGGGACTAGCTCGAACAGATACGCAGTATTTT
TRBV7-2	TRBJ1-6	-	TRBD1	CASSASPGTGERSPLHF	TGTGCCAGCAGCGCCTCCCCCGGGACAGGGGAAAGATCACCCCTCCACTTT
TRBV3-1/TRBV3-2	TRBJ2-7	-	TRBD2	CASSPGLAGAREQYF	TGTGCCAGCAGCCCAGGACTAGCGGGGGCCAGGGAGCAGTACTTC
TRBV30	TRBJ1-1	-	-	CAWSGTAEAFF	TGTGCCTGGAGTGGGACAGCTGAAGCTTTCTTT
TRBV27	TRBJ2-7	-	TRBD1	CASSLPGQGIYEQYF	TGTGCCAGCAGTTTGCCGGGACAGGGGATTTACGAGCAGTACTTC
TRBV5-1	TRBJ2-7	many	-	CASSLTYSYEQYF	TGCGCCAGCAGCTTGACCTACTCCTACGAGCAGTACTTC
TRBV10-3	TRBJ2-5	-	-	CAISEQRGTQETQYF	TGTGCCATCAGTGAGCAACGGGGTACCCAAGAGACCCAGTACTTC
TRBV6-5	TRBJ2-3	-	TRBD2	CATLLAATQYF	TGTGCCACCCTACTAGCGGCTACGCAGTATTTT
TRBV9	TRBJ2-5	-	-	CASSESGTFKETQYF	TGTGCCAGCAGCGAGTCCGGGACTTTTAAAGAGACCCAGTACTTC
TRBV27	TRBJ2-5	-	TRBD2	CASSLLAGGLSETQYF	TGTGCCAGCAGTTTACTAGCGGGGGGGCTTTCGGAGACCCAGTACTTC
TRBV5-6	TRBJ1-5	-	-	CASSSGGRQPQHF	TGTGCCAGCAGCTCCGGGGGGAGGCAGCCCCAGCATTTT
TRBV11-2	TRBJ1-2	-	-	CASSLGQARYGYTF	TGTGCCAGCAGCCTGGGACAAGCCCGCTATGGCTACACCTTC
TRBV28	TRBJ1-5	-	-	CATMTDNSNQPQHF	TGTGCCACCATGACAGATAATAGCAATCAGCCCCAGCATTTT
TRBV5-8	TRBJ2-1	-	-	CASSPGTPYNEQFF	TGTGCCAGCAGCCCCGGGACACCCTACAATGAGCAGTTCTTC
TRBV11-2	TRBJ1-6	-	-	CASSLSGSPLHF	TGTGCCAGCAGCTTATCCGGGTCACCCCTCCACTTT
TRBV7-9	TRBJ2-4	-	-	CASSLPPTVTAVKNIQYF	TGTGCCAGCAGCTTGCCCCCGACAGTAACCGCGGTCAAAAACATTCAGTACTTC
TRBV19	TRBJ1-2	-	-	CASSIPGIYGYTF	TGTGCCAGTAGTATCCCGGGGATCTATGGCTACACCTTC
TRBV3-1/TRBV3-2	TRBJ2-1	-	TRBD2	CASSPLAGGREQFF	TGTGCCAGCAGCCCACTAGCGGGGGGGCGTGAGCAGTTCTTC
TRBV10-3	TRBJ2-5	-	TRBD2	CALGLAGTQTQYF	TGTGCCCTGGGACTAGCGGGGACTCAGACCCAGTACTTC
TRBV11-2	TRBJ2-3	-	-	CASSLDLKHTQYF	TGTGCCAGCAGCTTAGATCTAAAGCATACGCAGTATTTT
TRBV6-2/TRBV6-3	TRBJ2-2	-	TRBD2	CASSFLSGEVGELFF	TGTGCCAGCAGTTTCCTTAGCGGGGAGGTCGGGGAGCTGTTTTTT
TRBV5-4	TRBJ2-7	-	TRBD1	CASTIDRAYEQYF	TGTGCCAGCACCATAGACAGGGCCTACGAGCAGTACTTC
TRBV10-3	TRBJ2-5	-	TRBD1	CAISESTGGETQYF	TGTGCCATCAGTGAGTCGACAGGGGGTGAGACCCAGTACTTC
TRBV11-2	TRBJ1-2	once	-	CASSPDQSRALSNYGYTF	TGTGCCAGCAGCCCCGACCAGAGCAGGGCGCTCAGTAACTATGGCTACACCTTC
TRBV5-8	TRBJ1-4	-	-	CASSLGATANEKLFF	TGTGCCAGCAGCTTGGGGGCAACAGCTAATGAAAAACTGTTTTTT
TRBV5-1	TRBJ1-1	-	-	CASSLDDSGATEAFF	TGCGCCAGCAGCTTGGATGACAGCGGGGCCACTGAAGCTTTCTTT
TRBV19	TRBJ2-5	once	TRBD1	CASSRTGYLKTQYF	TGTGCCAGTAGTAGGACAGGGTACCTAAAGACCCAGTACTTC
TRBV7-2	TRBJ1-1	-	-	CASGGGSQLNTEAFF	TGTGCCAGCGGGGGGGGGTCACAATTGAACACTGAAGCTTTCTTT
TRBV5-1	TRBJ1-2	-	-	CASSLDQGSVGGGYTF	TGCGCCAGCAGCTTGGATCAGGGGAGTGTTGGTGGTGGCTACACCTTC
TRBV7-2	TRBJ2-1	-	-	CASSLVGGGRGGSYNEQFF	TGTGCCAGCAGCTTAGTAGGGGGTGGGAGGGGTGGTAGCTACAATGAGCAGTTCTTC
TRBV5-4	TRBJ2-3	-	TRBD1	CASSSGQGTDTQYF	TGTGCCAGCAGCTCGGGACAGGGCACAGATACGCAGTATTTT
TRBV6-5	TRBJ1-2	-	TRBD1	CASSSPLGTGDYGYTF	TGTGCCAGCAGTTCACCCCTCGGGACAGGGGACTATGGCTACACCTTC
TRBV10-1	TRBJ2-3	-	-	CASSERQGGTDTQYF	TGCGCCAGCAGTGAAAGGCAGGGAGGAACAGATACGCAGTATTTT
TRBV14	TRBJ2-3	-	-	CASSQGPGGTDTQYF	TGTGCCAGCAGCCAAGGGCCGGGGGGCACAGATACGCAGTATTTT
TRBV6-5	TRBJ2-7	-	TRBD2	CASSLLAGGAYEQYF	TGTGCCAGCAGCCTACTAGCGGGGGGAGCCTACGAGCAGTACTTC
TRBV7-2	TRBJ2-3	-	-	CASSLARKSTDTQYF	TGTGCCAGCAGCTTGGCTAGAAAAAGCACAGATACGCAGTATTTT